These 16 T cell receptor beta chains originate from one sample sequenced in a study of shared clonotypes between healthy human individuals. TCRdb keeps only in-frame clones here, not all; method: immunoSEQ multiplex PCR. The repertoire includes approximately 320,000 clones, around 86% of them detected once, and roughly 16% sits in the top ten. Sequences were obtained from memory CD8+ T cells sorted from blood. Subset given: CD45RO+ cells pooled with CCR7-negative TemRA cells. The receptors originated from a man between 18 and 35 years old in good health.

The chain employs TRBV27 and TRBJ2-7; 7 bases are a match to TRBD1. With V trimmed by 2 bases and J by 3 bases, 4 bases remained unmatched. The germline CDR1 and CDR2 sequences are MNHEY and SMNVEV (reference sequence). The CDR3 loop spans 14 amino acids. For the CDR3, the DNA is TGTGCCAGCAGTTTACAGGGGGTGTACTACGAGCAGTACTTC. Encoded protein: CASSLQGVYYEQYF.

The rearrangement uses TRBV4-3 and TRBJ2-7; 7 nucleotides match TRBD2. J gave up 7 bases and V 1 base, and 7 bases lay outside the gene matches. Germline V gene data show CDR1 as LGHNA and CDR2 as YSLEER. There are 14 residues in the CDR3. CDR3 amino acids: CASSQVESAGEQYF. DNA for the CDR3: TGCGCCAGCAGCCAAGTGGAATCAGCGGGGGAGCAGTACTTC.

The chain recombines TRBV5-1 with TRBJ1-1; TRBD1 is a possible D gene (6 bases). The germline V gene has CDR1 SGHRS and CDR2 YFSETQ. Trimming cost V 4 bases and J 3 bases, with 16 bases left between them. CDR3 length: 15 residues. The CDR3 nucleotides read TGCGCCAGCAGCGGCCCACAGGGTCGCTACACTGAAGCTTTCTTT. Encoded protein: CASSGPQGRYTEAFF.

This clone was seen a single time. In the same sample, other DNA sequences code for this CDR3. The chain combines TRBV11-2 with TRBJ2-1; no definite D call. The CDR3 contains 12 residues. Germline V gene lookup returns CDR1 SGHAT and CDR2 FQNNGV. Trimming cost V 5 bases and J 8 bases, with 10 bases left between them. CDR3 region: CASSLMADEQFF. CDR3 in DNA: TGTGCCAGCAGCCTTATGGCCGATGAGCAGTTCTTC.

This sequence joins TRBV28 and TRBJ2-7; 9 nucleotides agree with TRBD1. There are 16 residues in the CDR3. V shed 7 bases and J 2 bases; nucleotides not matched to a gene: 12. From germline, CDR1 is MDHEN and CDR2 SYDVKM. The chain's CDR3 is CASNTSPGTGTYEQYF. Written as DNA, the CDR3 is TGTGCCAGCAATACCTCTCCCGGGACAGGGACCTACGAGCAGTACTTC.

The chain combines TRBV5-1 with TRBJ2-1; D remains unclear. Germline CDR1 and CDR2: SGHRS and YFSETQ. The CDR3 totals 16 residues. Trimming removed 2 bases at V and 5 bases at J, with 17 bases between. This CDR3 is CASSLRVHPADNEQFF. The CDR3 DNA sequence: TGCGCCAGCAGCTTAAGGGTCCACCCCGCGGACAATGAGCAGTTCTTC.

The V gene is TRBV19, the J gene TRBJ2-7; tentatively, D is TRBD2 (6 bases). The length of the CDR3 is 15 residues. V lost 4 bases and J lost 0, with 13 bases in between. Germline V gene data show CDR1 as LNHDA and CDR2 as SQIVND (reference sequence). CDR3 nucleotides: TGTGCCAGTAGTACCGTAGCGGAAAGCTCCTACGAGCAGTACTTC. Translated, it gives CASSTVAESSYEQYF.

The chain uses TRBV27 and TRBJ2-2; D gene unclear. Looked up from germline, CDR1 is MNHEY and CDR2 is SMNVEV (reference sequence). V lost 3 bases and J 4 bases, leaving 3 bases between the germline ends. The CDR3 contains 12 residues. CDR3: CASSFPTGELFF. The CDR3 DNA sequence: TGTGCCAGCAGTTTTCCCACCGGGGAGCTGTTTTTT.

The chain links TRBV11-3 to TRBJ2-7; the match to TRBD2 covers 10 bases. The CDR3 is 16 amino acids. The V and J ends lost 3 bases and 7 bases, in that order; junction bases with no gene match: 12. Germline V CDR1 and CDR2: SGHNT, YENEEA. The CDR3 DNA sequence: TGTGCCAGCAGCTTCGGCCTAGCGGGAGACGAGAGGGAGCAGTACTTC. The encoded protein is CASSFGLAGDEREQYF.

Regarding this clone: The sample has other DNA sequences that encode this CDR3 too. This chain links TRBV28 with TRBJ2-3; D is perhaps TRBD1 or TRBD2 (5 bases each). This CDR3 is built from 14 residues. CDR1 is MDHEN and CDR2 is SYDVKM in the germline V gene. V dropped 3 bases and J dropped 2 bases, with 9 bases sitting between them. The DNA for the CDR3 is TGTGCCAGCAGTTTTCAGGGACCCACAGATACGCAGTATTTT. Amino acids: CASSFQGPTDTQYF.

This clone came up once. The J gene is TRBJ2-2, the V gene TRBV27; D remains unclear. Trimming took off 3 bases at V and 6 bases at J, with 8 bases between the two ends. The CDR3 has 13 residues. Germline CDR1 and CDR2: MNHEY and SMNVEV (reference sequence). CDR3 nucleotides: TGTGCCAGCAGTTTCTCGATTTCCGGGGAGCTGTTTTTT. It codes for CASSFSISGELFF.

This chain connects TRBV27 to TRBJ1-2; 7 bases line up with TRBD1. The CDR3 has 15 amino acids. The junction had 11 bases not matched to a gene; V was cut back by 8 bases and J by 2 bases. The germline V gene has CDR1 MNHEY and CDR2 SMNVEV (reference sequence). The CDR3 region is CASRVRTGWNYGYTF. In DNA, the CDR3 is TGTGCCAGCCGGGTGAGGACAGGTTGGAACTATGGCTACACCTTC.

This rearrangement joins TRBV6-5 to TRBJ1-4, with 8 bases matching TRBD1. The CDR3 runs to 13 residues. Germline CDR1 MNHEY, CDR2 SVGAGI. Trimming removed 6 bases from V and 12 bases from J; junction bases left unmatched: 9. CDR3 protein: CASSLDRGGQLFF. The CDR3 bases are TGTGCCAGCAGCCTCGACAGGGGAGGCCAACTGTTTTTT.

CDR3 sequence reads: CASSLEPWTQYF. The CDR3 nucleotides read TGTGCCAGCAGCTTAGAACCGTGGACCCAGTACTTC. The chain has TRBV7-9 and TRBJ2-5, with D uncertain. CDR1 SEHNR and CDR2 FQNEAQ come from the germline V gene (reference sequence). V lost 1 base to trimming and J lost 7 bases, with 7 bases between them. There are 12 residues in the CDR3.

This chain links TRBV5-1 with TRBJ1-2, with a possible D match to TRBD1 (6 bases). The CDR3 is made up of 15 amino acids. Germline lookup yields CDR1 SGHRS and CDR2 YFSETQ. Trimming cost V 1 base and J 0 bases, with 10 bases left between them. CDR3 loop: CASSLRQVPNYGYTF. The CDR3 DNA is TGCGCCAGCAGCTTGAGACAGGTTCCTAACTATGGCTACACCTTC.

This chain joins TRBV5-6 and TRBJ2-3; D unclear. V was cut by 4 bases and J by 1 base, with 4 bases left in between. The CDR3 contains 12 residues. Germline lookup yields CDR1 SGHDT and CDR2 YYEEEE. The CDR3 coding sequence is TGTGCCAGCAGCCATGGCACAGATACGCAGTATTTT. Its protein product is CASSHGTDTQYF.